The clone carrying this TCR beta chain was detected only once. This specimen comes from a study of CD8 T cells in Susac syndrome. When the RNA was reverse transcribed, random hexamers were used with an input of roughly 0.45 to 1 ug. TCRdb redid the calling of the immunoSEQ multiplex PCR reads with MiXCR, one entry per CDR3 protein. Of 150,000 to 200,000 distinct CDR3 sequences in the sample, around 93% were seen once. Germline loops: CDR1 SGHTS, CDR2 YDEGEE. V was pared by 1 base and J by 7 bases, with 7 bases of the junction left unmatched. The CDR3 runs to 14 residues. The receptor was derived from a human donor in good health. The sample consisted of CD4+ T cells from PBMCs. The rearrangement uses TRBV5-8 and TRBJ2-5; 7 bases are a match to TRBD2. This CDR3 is CASSLSGGPGTQYF. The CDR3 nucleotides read TGTGCCAGCAGCTTGTCGGGGGGACCGGGGACCCAGTACTTC.